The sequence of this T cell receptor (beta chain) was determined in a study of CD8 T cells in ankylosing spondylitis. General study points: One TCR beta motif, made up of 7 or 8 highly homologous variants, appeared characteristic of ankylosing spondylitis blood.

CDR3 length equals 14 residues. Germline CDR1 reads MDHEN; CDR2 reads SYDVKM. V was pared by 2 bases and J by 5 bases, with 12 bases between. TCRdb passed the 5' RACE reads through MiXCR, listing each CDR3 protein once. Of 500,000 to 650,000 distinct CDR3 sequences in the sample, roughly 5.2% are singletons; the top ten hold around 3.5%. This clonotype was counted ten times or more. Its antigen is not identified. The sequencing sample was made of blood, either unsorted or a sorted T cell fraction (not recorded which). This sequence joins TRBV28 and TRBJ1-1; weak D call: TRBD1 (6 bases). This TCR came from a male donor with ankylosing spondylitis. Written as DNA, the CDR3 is TGTGCCAGCAGTTTAACTAGGGGGTTTACTGAAGCTTTCTTT. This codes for CASSLTRGFTEAFF.